The present entry profiles one T cell receptor beta chain with its context. This sample is part of a study of cytomegalovirus exposure and HLA in healthy donors. The PCR was carried out with 60 Vbeta primers and 13 Jbeta primers. The repertoire was sequenced with immunoSEQ multiplex PCR; TCRdb's copy has only in-frame clones and lacks some. Among tens of thousands of clones listed, roughly 80% were seen once. The source is a man aged 35 to 55 in good health and CMV-seronegative. The sequencing sample was made of PBMCs.

In nucleotides, the CDR3 is TGTGCCAGCTCACCTCAAAGAGGGGGGGGCACAGATACGCAGTATTTT. Amino acids: CASSPQRGGGTDTQYF. J is TRBJ2-3 and V is TRBV18, with D possibly matching TRBD2 (7 bases). Germline assignment: CDR1 KGHSH and CDR2 LQKENI. The V and J ends lost 3 bases and 1 base respectively, with 14 bases between them. This CDR3 is 16 amino acids long.